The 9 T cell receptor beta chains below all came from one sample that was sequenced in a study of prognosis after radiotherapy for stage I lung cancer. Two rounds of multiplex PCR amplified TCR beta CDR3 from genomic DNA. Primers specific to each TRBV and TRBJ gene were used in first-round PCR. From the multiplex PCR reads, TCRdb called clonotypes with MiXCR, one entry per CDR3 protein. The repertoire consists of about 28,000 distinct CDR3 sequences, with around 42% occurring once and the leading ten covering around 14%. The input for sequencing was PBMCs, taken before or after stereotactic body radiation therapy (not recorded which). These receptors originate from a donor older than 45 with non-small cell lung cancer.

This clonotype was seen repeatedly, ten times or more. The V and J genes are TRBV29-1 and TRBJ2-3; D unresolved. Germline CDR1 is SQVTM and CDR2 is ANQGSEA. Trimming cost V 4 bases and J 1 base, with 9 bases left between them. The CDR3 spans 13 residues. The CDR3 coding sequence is TGCAGCGTTGTACATCCAGGCACAGATACGCAGTATTTT. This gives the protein CSVVHPGTDTQYF.

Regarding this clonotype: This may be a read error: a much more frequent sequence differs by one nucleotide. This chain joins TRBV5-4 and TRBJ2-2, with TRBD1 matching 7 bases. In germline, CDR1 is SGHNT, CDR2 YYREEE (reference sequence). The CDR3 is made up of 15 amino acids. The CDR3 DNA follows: TGTTCCAGCAGCTCGGGACAGTTATACACCGGGGAGCTGTTTTTT. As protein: CSSSSGQLYTGELFF.

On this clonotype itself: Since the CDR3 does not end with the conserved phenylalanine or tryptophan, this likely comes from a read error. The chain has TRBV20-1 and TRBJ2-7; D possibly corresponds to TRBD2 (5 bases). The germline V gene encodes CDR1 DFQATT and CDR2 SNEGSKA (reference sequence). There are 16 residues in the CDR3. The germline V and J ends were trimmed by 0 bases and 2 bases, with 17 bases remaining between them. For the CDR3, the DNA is TGCAGTGCTAGAGATATCAGGAGGCCTAGTACCTACGAGCAGTACTTA. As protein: CSARDIRRPSTYEQYL.

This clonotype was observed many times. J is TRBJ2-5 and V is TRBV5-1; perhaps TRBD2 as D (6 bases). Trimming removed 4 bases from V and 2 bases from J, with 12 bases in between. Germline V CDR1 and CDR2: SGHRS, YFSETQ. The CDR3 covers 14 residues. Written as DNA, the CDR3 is TGCGCCAGCAGCCCAGGGACTTTACAAGAGACCCAGTACTTC. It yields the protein CASSPGTLQETQYF.

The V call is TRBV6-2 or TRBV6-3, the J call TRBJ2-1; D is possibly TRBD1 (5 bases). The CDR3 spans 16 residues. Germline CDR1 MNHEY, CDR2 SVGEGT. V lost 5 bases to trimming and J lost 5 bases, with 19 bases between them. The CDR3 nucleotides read TGTGCCAGCAGTGAAGCGAGGAGACAGAGGAACAATGAGCAGTTCTTC. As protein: CASSEARRQRNNEQFF.

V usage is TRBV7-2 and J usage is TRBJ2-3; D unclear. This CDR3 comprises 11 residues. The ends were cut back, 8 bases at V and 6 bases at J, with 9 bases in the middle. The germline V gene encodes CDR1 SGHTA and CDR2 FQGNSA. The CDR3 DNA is TGTGCCAGCCGCTCGGCGGATACGCAGTATTTT. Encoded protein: CASRSADTQYF. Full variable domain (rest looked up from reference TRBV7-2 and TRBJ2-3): GAGVSQSPSNKVTEKGKDVELRCDPISGHTALYWYRQSLGQGLEFLIYFQGNSAPDKSGLPSDRFSAERTGGSVSTLTIQRTQQEDSAVYLCASRSADTQYFGPGTRLTVL.

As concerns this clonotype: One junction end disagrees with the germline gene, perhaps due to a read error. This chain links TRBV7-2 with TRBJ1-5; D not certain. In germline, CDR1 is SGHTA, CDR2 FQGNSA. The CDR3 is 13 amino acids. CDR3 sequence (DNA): TGTGCCAGCAGCTCGTATAGCAATCATCCCCAGCATTTT. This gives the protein CASSSYSNHPQHF.

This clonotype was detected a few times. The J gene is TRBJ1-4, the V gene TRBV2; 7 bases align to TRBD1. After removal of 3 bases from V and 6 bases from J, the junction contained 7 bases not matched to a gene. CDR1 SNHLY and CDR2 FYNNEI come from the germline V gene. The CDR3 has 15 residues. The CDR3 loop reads CASSDTGQRDEKLFF. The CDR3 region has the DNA TGTGCCAGCAGTGATACGGGACAGAGAGATGAAAAACTGTTTTTT.

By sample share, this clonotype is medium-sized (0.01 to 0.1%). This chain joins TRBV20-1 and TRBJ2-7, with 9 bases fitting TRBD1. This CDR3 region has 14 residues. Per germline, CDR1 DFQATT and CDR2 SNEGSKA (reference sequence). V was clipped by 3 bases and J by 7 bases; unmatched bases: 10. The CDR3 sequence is CSASPLGQGDEQYF. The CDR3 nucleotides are TGCAGTGCTAGTCCCTTGGGACAGGGTGATGAGCAGTACTTC.